The 10 T cell receptor beta chains presented below share a single source sample, sequenced in a study of T cells expressing NK-cell markers. No DNA is given; TCRdb re-called the 5' RACE reads and lists each CDR3 protein once. The table for this sample gives fewer than 550,000 distinct CDR3 sequences. What was sequenced was blood T cells: a sorted CD56 or NKG2C T cell subset, CD4+ or CD8+ T cells, or bulk PBMC T cells (not recorded which). These receptors all come from a woman aged 45-60 years in good health.

CDR3 in amino acids: CASSQTPPDRGQAETQYF. The chain carries TRBV11-2 and TRBJ2-5; TCRdb designates TRBD1, a call that cannot be tested without DNA. This CDR3 is 18 amino acids long. The germline V gene encodes CDR1 SGHAT and CDR2 FQNNGV.

CDR3 sequence reads: CASSQAPAGRFEAFF. The chain is built from TRBV3-1 and TRBJ1-1. Germline CDR1 and CDR2: LGHDT and YNNKEL (reference sequence). The length of the CDR3 is 15 residues.

The chain links TRBV10-3 to TRBJ2-2; TCRdb's D gene call, TRBD1, goes unchecked for lack of DNA. The CDR3 is 16 amino acids. The germline V gene encodes CDR1 ENHRY and CDR2 SYGVKD. This CDR3 is CAAGTDAMSGTGELFF.

V and J are TRBV20-1 and TRBJ2-1. Germline CDR1 is DFQATT and CDR2 is SNEGSKA (reference sequence). This CDR3 region has 14 residues. CDR3 protein: CSARIAETYNEQFF.

The V and J genes are TRBV6-7 and TRBJ2-1; TCRdb reports TRBD1, a call that lacks DNA to check it against. TRBV6-7 is filed as an ORF, its function uncertain. There are 15 residues in the CDR3. The CDR3 spells CASSYSLVAGWEQFF.

This chain joins TRBV6-1 and TRBJ1-3; TCRdb picks TRBD1, but there is no DNA to check that call. The CDR3 is 15 amino acids. Germline V gene lookup returns CDR1 MNHNS and CDR2 SASEGT. The CDR3: CASRVPRDLGNTIYF.

The chain couples TRBV12-3 or TRBV12-4 to TRBJ2-1. CDR3 length: 13 amino acids. The CDR3 spells CASSLARTNEQFF.

J is TRBJ2-5 and V is TRBV6-1. Germline loops: CDR1 MNHNS, CDR2 SASEGT. The CDR3 consists of 11 residues. The CDR3 here is CASRLGETQYF.

The chain uses TRBV27 and TRBJ2-1; the TCRdb call, TRBD1, lacks DNA for checking. Germline assignment: CDR1 MNHEY and CDR2 SMNVEV (reference sequence). The CDR3 runs 18 residues. CDR3 amino acids: CASSQMGPGGQGVGEQFF.

CDR3 region: CASSGPGGPGDTQYF. This chain connects TRBV7-2 to TRBJ2-3; checking the TCRdb D call of TRBD1 is not possible without DNA. The CDR3 runs to 15 residues. Germline loops: CDR1 SGHTA, CDR2 FQGNSA.